This is a list of T cell receptor beta chains from one sample in a study of blood T cell repertoires in COVID-19. Clones were read by immunoSEQ multiplex PCR, and TCRdb kept only the in-frame ones, dropping some. The sample records 100,000 to 150,000 clones, 85% to 90% being singletons. Sequencing was performed on peripheral blood. These receptors were taken from an elderly man with active or convalescent COVID-19. Each CDR3 is given with its conserved first and last residue. A D gene is named only where the DNA matches it firmly. Not all rows give a size; the values are once, few, many and, for expanded clones, a class.

>TRBJ1-4|NA|13|TRBV15|NA
CATSRGGGVKLFF
TGTGCCACCAGCAGAGGAGGGGGTGTTAAACTGTTTTTT
>TRBJ1-5|few|13|TRBV19|NA
CASSIGGGQPQHF
TGTGCCAGTAGTATCGGGGGGGGTCAGCCCCAGCATTTT
>TRBJ2-7|NA|15|TRBV9|TRBD1
CASSAQGANGYEQYF
TGTGCCAGCAGCGCCCAGGGGGCGAATGGGTACGAGCAGTACTTC
>TRBJ1-3|NA|15|TRBV7-2|NA
CASSTKGGSGNTIYF
TGTGCCAGCAGCACGAAAGGGGGCTCTGGAAACACCATATATTTT
>TRBJ1-4|once|12|TRBV3-1/TRBV3-2|NA
CASSRGREKLFF
TGTGCCAGCAGCCGTGGGCGTGAAAAACTGTTTTTT
>TRBJ1-5|NA|14|TRBV30|NA
CAWSVTYSNQPQHF
TGTGCCTGGAGTGTTACCTATAGCAATCAGCCCCAGCATTTT
>TRBJ2-7|NA|12|TRBV12-3/TRBV12-4|NA
CASSSRGKEQYF
TGTGCCAGCAGTTCCCGAGGCAAGGAGCAGTACTTC
>TRBJ2-7|NA|15|TRBV5-1|NA
CASSLGGIGSYEQYF
TGCGCCAGCAGCTTGGGAGGCATAGGCTCCTACGAGCAGTACTTC
>TRBJ2-3|NA|14|TRBV2|NA
CASIAGWTSDTQYF
TGTGCCAGCATCGCTGGATGGACTTCAGATACGCAGTATTTT
>TRBJ1-1|NA|11|TRBV29-1|NA
CSVVRGTEAFF
TGCAGCGTTGTTAGGGGAACTGAAGCTTTCTTT
>TRBJ2-1|few|14|TRBV6-5|TRBD2
CASRTSGGYNEQFF
TGTGCCAGCAGGACTAGCGGGGGTTACAATGAGCAGTTCTTC
>TRBJ2-1|NA|14|TRBV5-1|TRBD1
CASSLDRGYNEQFF
TGCGCCAGCAGCTTGGACAGGGGGTACAATGAGCAGTTCTTC
>TRBJ2-7|NA|14|TRBV5-5|NA
CASSLVASSYEQYF
TGTGCCAGCAGCTTGGTTGCGTCGTCCTACGAGCAGTACTTC
>TRBJ2-3|NA|13|TRBV29-1|TRBD1
CSASGQGTDTQYF
TGCAGCGCTTCGGGACAGGGCACAGATACGCAGTATTTT
>TRBJ1-2|NA|15|TRBV6-5|TRBD1
CASLIRGRVAYGYTF
TGTGCCAGCCTAATCAGGGGGCGGGTTGCCTATGGCTACACCTTC
>TRBJ2-3|NA|13|TRBV7-2|NA
CASSLDREDTQYF
TGTGCCAGCAGCTTAGATCGCGAGGATACGCAGTATTTT
>TRBJ1-2|NA|16|TRBV24-1|NA
CATSDLDGEFNYGYTF
TGTGCCACCAGTGATTTGGACGGGGAATTTAACTATGGCTACACCTTC
>TRBJ2-5|NA|12|TRBV20-1|NA
CSASDGEETQYF
TGCAGTGCTAGTGACGGGGAAGAGACCCAGTACTTC
>TRBJ1-6|NA|16|TRBV5-1|TRBD1
CASSLTPTGPNSPLHF
TGCGCCAGCAGCTTGACCCCGACAGGGCCTAATTCACCCCTCCACTTT
>TRBJ1-1|NA|15|TRBV9|NA
CASSVGDGGLTEAFF
TGTGCCAGCAGCGTAGGGGACGGGGGGCTAACTGAAGCTTTCTTT
>TRBJ2-7|few|14|TRBV3-1/TRBV3-2|TRBD1
CASSQTDRGYEQYF
TGTGCCAGCAGCCAAACGGACAGGGGCTACGAGCAGTACTTC
>TRBJ2-5|NA|14|TRBV10-3|TRBD1
CAISSGQTQETQYF
TGTGCCATCAGTTCGGGACAGACCCAAGAGACCCAGTACTTC
>TRBJ2-4|NA|13|TRBV12-1|NA
CASSLTRGNIQYF
TGTGCCAGCAGCTTAACCCGGGGTAACATTCAGTACTTC
>TRBJ2-3|NA|15|TRBV5-6|TRBD2
CASSLRGGRTDTQYF
TGTGCCAGCAGCCTGCGGGGGGGCCGCACAGATACGCAGTATTTT
>TRBJ2-1|NA|14|TRBV2|TRBD2
CASGGTSVYNEQFF
TGTGCCAGCGGGGGGACTAGTGTTTACAATGAGCAGTTCTTC
>TRBJ1-2|once|16|TRBV2|TRBD1
CASTGTGAVAYYGYTF
TGTGCCAGCACAGGGACAGGGGCCGTAGCCTACTATGGCTACACCTTC
>TRBJ2-2|few|15|TRBV27|NA
CASREGTSGTGELFF
TGTGCCAGCAGAGAGGGTACATCGGGCACCGGGGAGCTGTTTTTT
>TRBJ2-5|NA|16|TRBV7-6|NA
CASSLAYGGRVETQYF
TGTGCCAGCAGCTTAGCCTACGGGGGGCGGGTGGAGACCCAGTACTTC
>TRBJ1-4|NA|13|TRBV4-3|NA
CASSQVGQEKLFF
TGCGCCAGCAGCCAAGTCGGACAGGAAAAACTGTTTTTT
>TRBJ1-1|NA|13|TRBV12-3/TRBV12-4|NA
CASSFFGHTEAFF
TGTGCCAGCAGTTTTTTTGGGCACACTGAAGCTTTCTTT
>TRBJ2-3|NA|12|TRBV29-1|NA
CSVVGGPDTQYF
TGCAGCGTTGTTGGCGGGCCAGATACGCAGTATTTT
>TRBJ2-3|NA|19|TRBV21-1|NA
CASSKGADGGRVHTDTQYF
TGTGCCAGCAGCAAAGGTGCCGATGGCGGGAGGGTGCACACAGATACGCAGTATTTT
>TRBJ1-3|NA|13|TRBV30|NA
CAWSGQIGNTIYF
TGTGCCTGGAGTGGTCAAATTGGAAACACCATATATTTT
>TRBJ2-1|NA|16|TRBV2|NA
CASSEEGGGAYNEQFF
TGTGCCAGCAGTGAAGAGGGCGGGGGCGCCTACAATGAGCAGTTCTTC
>TRBJ2-3|NA|16|TRBV7-6|TRBD1
CASSLLTGDFLNTQYF
TGTGCCAGCAGCTTATTGACAGGGGATTTTTTGAATACGCAGTATTTT
>TRBJ1-1|NA|15|TRBV5-1|TRBD1
CASSRGQGAVTEAFF
TGCGCCAGCAGCAGGGGACAGGGGGCAGTCACTGAAGCTTTCTTT
>TRBJ1-5|NA|20|TRBV15|NA
CATTPVYFRGTGESNQPQHF
TGTGCCACCACCCCAGTTTATTTTCGGGGGACCGGGGAGAGCAATCAGCCCCAGCATTTT
>TRBJ1-5|NA|13|TRBV7-2|NA
CASSLGGGRPQHF
TGTGCCAGCAGCTTAGGGGGGGGAAGGCCCCAGCATTTT